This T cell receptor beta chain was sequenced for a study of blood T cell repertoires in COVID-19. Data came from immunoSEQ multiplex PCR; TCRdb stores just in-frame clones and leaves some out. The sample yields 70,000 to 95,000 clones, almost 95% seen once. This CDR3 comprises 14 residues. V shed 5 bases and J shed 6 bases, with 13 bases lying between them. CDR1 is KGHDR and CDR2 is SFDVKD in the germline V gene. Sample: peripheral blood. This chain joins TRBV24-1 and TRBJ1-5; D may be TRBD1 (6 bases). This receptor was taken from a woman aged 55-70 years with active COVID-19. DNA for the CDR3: TGTGCCACCAGTGCGCCAGGGGCGGCTCAGCCCCAGCATTTT. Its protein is CATSAPGAAQPQHF.